These 23 T cell receptor beta chains were sequenced from one sample in a study of cytomegalovirus exposure and HLA in healthy donors. The primer mix had 60 Vbeta and 13 Jbeta primers. Here immunoSEQ multiplex PCR was the method, and the copy in TCRdb shows in-frame clones only, minus some. The table lists 150,000 or so clones. The source material was PBMCs. Every receptor here comes from a woman aged 50 to 60 in good health and CMV-seronegative.

The V gene is TRBV5-1, the J gene TRBJ2-7, with D possibly matching TRBD1 (5 bases). V lost 4 bases to trimming and J lost 3 bases, with 11 bases between them. Germline V gene lookup returns CDR1 SGHRS and CDR2 YFSETQ. The CDR3 runs 13 residues. CDR3 bases: TGCGCCAGCAGCCCAGGGTTCGGCTACGAGCAGTACTTC. Translated, it gives CASSPGFGYEQYF.

J is TRBJ2-3 and V is TRBV28, with 11 bases that match TRBD1. Germline loops: CDR1 MDHEN, CDR2 SYDVKM. V lost 8 bases to trimming and J lost 4 bases; unmatched junction nucleotides: 8. The CDR3 spans 15 residues. The CDR3, as DNA: TGTGCCAGCGGTAAATCGGACAGGGGGCCAGATACGCAGTATTTT. As protein: CASGKSDRGPDTQYF.

The chain joins TRBV29-1 to TRBJ2-7; 12 bases line up with TRBD2. V was clipped by 0 bases and J by 0 bases; unmatched bases: 6. CDR1 and CDR2 from the germline V gene are SQVTM and ANQGSEA. The CDR3 has 17 amino acids. Here the CDR3 DNA reads TGCAGCGTTGAAGATTGGACTAGCGGGATTGGCTCCTACGAGCAGTACTTC. It is translated as CSVEDWTSGIGSYEQYF.

The chain carries TRBV5-6 and TRBJ2-1; 12 positions agree with TRBD2. Germline V gene sequence: CDR1 SGHDT, CDR2 YYEEEE. CDR3 size: 16 residues. V lost 4 bases to trimming and J lost 9 bases; unmatched junction nucleotides: 11. The CDR3 region has the DNA TGTGCCAGCAGCGAGGAGACTAGCGGGGGAGGTTTTGAGCAGTTCTTC. It is translated as CASSEETSGGGFEQFF. The full variable domain, rest sourced from reference TRBV5-6 and TRBJ2-1, is DAGVTQSPTHLIKTRGQQVTLRCSPKSGHDTVSWYQQALGQGPQFIFQYYEEEERQRGNFPDRFSGHQFPNYSSELNVNALLLGDSALYLCASSEETSGGGFEQFFGPGTRLTVL.

The chain uses TRBV7-9 and TRBJ1-4, with no clear D. The CDR3 consists of 16 residues. Germline assignment: CDR1 SEHNR and CDR2 FQNEAQ (reference sequence). Trimming removed 4 bases at V and 8 bases at J, with 20 bases between. CDR3 sequence reads: CASSSQAGGIREKLFF. CDR3 nucleotides: TGTGCCAGCAGCTCTCAGGCAGGAGGGATCCGGGAAAAACTGTTTTTT. Based on the CDR3 plus reference TRBV7-9 and TRBJ1-4, the full variable domain is DTGVSQNPRHKITKRGQNVTFRCDPISEHNRLYWYRQTLGQGPEFLTYFQNEAQLEKSRLLSDRFSAERPKGSFSTLEIQRTEQGDSAMYLCASSSQAGGIREKLFFGSGTQLSVL.

This rearrangement joins TRBV7-2 to TRBJ2-7, with 8 bases lining up with TRBD1. The ends lost 2 bases at V and 3 bases at J; junction bases unmatched: 3. The CDR3 spans 14 residues. Germline V gene lookup returns CDR1 SGHTA and CDR2 FQGNSA. The DNA for the CDR3 is TGTGCCAGCAGCTTAAACAGGGGGGACTACGAGCAGTACTTC. Encoded protein: CASSLNRGDYEQYF.

The chain links TRBV5-4 to TRBJ2-5; D perhaps matches TRBD1 (5 bases). The CDR3 loop spans 13 amino acids. Germline lookup yields CDR1 SGHNT and CDR2 YYREEE (reference sequence). Trimming pared 3 bases from V and 2 bases from J, leaving 8 bases between. The CDR3 spells CASSWTLQETQYF. CDR3 DNA sequence: TGTGCCAGCAGCTGGACACTGCAAGAGACCCAGTACTTC.

V gene TRBV19 combines with J gene TRBJ2-7; 10 positions match TRBD1. Per the germline V gene, CDR1 is LNHDA and CDR2 is SQIVND (reference sequence). This CDR3 is built from 14 residues. The junction had 4 bases not matched to a gene; V was cut back by 3 bases and J by 5 bases. CDR3 sequence reads: CASSIRQGAHEQYF. The DNA of the CDR3 is TGTGCCAGTAGTATCCGACAGGGGGCCCACGAGCAGTACTTC.

The CDR3 sequence is CASSGRADTQYF. CDR3 nucleotides: TGTGCCAGCAGTGGGAGGGCCGATACGCAGTATTTT. V and J are TRBV25-1 and TRBJ2-3; tentatively, D is TRBD2 (6 bases). CDR1 is MGHDK, CDR2 SYGVNS, per germline. The ends were cut back, 4 bases at V and 6 bases at J, with 8 bases in the middle. This CDR3 has 12 residues. Complete variable domain (other parts from reference TRBV25-1 and TRBJ2-3): EADIYQTPRYLVIGTGKKITLECSQTMGHDKMYWYQQDPGMELHLIHYSYGVNSTEKGDLSSESTVSRIRTEHFPLTLESARPSHTSQYLCASSGRADTQYFGPGTRLTVL.

The CDR3, as DNA: TGTGCCAGCTTTCACGGCGGGGGACCGAGGGCTGGCTACACCTTC. Encoded protein: CASFHGGGPRAGYTF. The chain carries TRBV6-5 and TRBJ1-2; perhaps TRBD1 as D (5 bases). CDR1 MNHEY and CDR2 SVGAGI come from the germline V gene. V lost 8 bases and J 7 bases, leaving 23 bases between the germline ends. The CDR3 consists of 15 residues.

The chain is built from TRBV5-1 and TRBJ2-1, with TRBD1 matching 7 bases. Looked up from germline, CDR1 is SGHRS and CDR2 is YFSETQ. Unmatched junction bases numbered 8, after V lost 3 bases and J lost 5 bases. The CDR3 consists of 15 residues. CDR3 sequence reads: CASSSDRVRNNEQFF. The CDR3 coding sequence is TGCGCCAGCAGCTCAGACAGGGTCCGTAACAATGAGCAGTTCTTC.

The V gene is TRBV9, the J gene TRBJ1-2; D is undetermined. There are 12 residues in the CDR3. V was trimmed by 4 bases and J by 7 bases, leaving 11 bases between them. Per the germline V gene, CDR1 is SGDLS and CDR2 is YYNGEE. CDR3 DNA: TGTGCCAGCAGCAAGGTGCGGCTTGGCTACACCTTC. The encoded protein is CASSKVRLGYTF.

This chain connects TRBV28 to TRBJ2-5; 8 positions agree with TRBD2. Germline CDR1 is MDHEN and CDR2 is SYDVKM. V shed 8 bases and J 4 bases; nucleotides not matched to a gene: 6. The CDR3 has 13 amino acids. CDR3 coding DNA: TGTGCCAGCTCGGGGGGGCGGAGAGAGACCCAGTACTTC. The encoded protein is CASSGGRRETQYF.

Remarks on this clone: Germline is not matched at one junction end, which may reflect a read error. CDR3 amino acids: CASSVDSSGQEAQYF. CDR3 sequence (DNA): TGTGCCAGCAGTGTGGATTCTAGCGGACAAGAGGCCCAGTACTTC. The rearrangement joins TRBV2 to TRBJ2-5, with TRBD2 matching 7 bases. Germline CDR1 is SNHLY and CDR2 is FYNNEI. The CDR3 is 15 residues long.

This chain links TRBV4-3 with TRBJ2-7; 11 bases agree with TRBD2. V lost 4 bases, J lost 4 bases, and 3 bases stayed unmatched. CDR1 LGHNA and CDR2 YSLEER come from the germline V gene. The CDR3 runs to 14 residues. The CDR3 reads CASSPGTSGYEQYF. The CDR3 DNA follows: TGCGCCAGCAGCCCTGGGACTAGCGGATACGAGCAGTACTTC.

The rearrangement links TRBV18 to TRBJ2-7; a weak D match, TRBD1 (5 bases). In germline, CDR1 is KGHSH, CDR2 LQKENI. The V and J ends lost 1 base and 5 bases respectively, with 12 bases between them. The CDR3 consists of 14 residues. CDR3 DNA sequence: TGTGCCAGCTCACCACAGGGGTTTGATGACGAGCAGTACTTC. Encoded protein: CASSPQGFDDEQYF.

The chain uses TRBV5-1 and TRBJ1-1; the match to TRBD1 covers 9 bases. J lost 5 bases, V lost 4 bases, and 9 bases had no gene match. This CDR3 spans 15 amino acids. Germline CDR1 is SGHRS and CDR2 is YFSETQ. The CDR3 bases are TGCGCCAGCAGCCGGGGGACAGGGAGATTGACTGAAGCTTTCTTT. Residues: CASSRGTGRLTEAFF.

This sequence joins TRBV4-2 and TRBJ2-6; D not certain. The CDR3 spans 16 residues. Trimming stripped 3 bases from V and 2 bases from J, with 11 bases between. Per the germline V gene, CDR1 is LGHNA and CDR2 is YNFKEQ. The DNA of the CDR3 is TGTGCCAGCAGCCACGGTCGGCTAGCTGGGGCCAACGTCCTGACTTTC. This encodes CASSHGRLAGANVLTF.

CDR3 region: CASSEGGQGALYGYTF. The CDR3 bases are TGTGCCAGCAGCGAGGGGGGACAGGGGGCTCTGTATGGCTACACCTTC. V is TRBV9 and J is TRBJ1-2; 12 positions match TRBD1. J gave up 5 bases and V 3 bases, and 8 bases lay outside the gene matches. Germline V gives CDR1 SGDLS, CDR2 YYNGEE. The CDR3 extends over 16 amino acids.

V gene TRBV7-8 combines with J gene TRBJ1-2, with 9 bases aligning to TRBD1. With 1 base clipped from V and 8 bases from J, the junction kept 17 bases outside the gene matches. Germline V gives CDR1 SGHVS, CDR2 FQNEAQ. This CDR3 is built from 18 residues. CDR3 region: CASSLEEGTGTVMGGYTF. CDR3 bases: TGTGCCAGCAGCTTAGAGGAGGGGACAGGGACAGTTATGGGAGGCTACACCTTC.

The chain combines TRBV10-3 with TRBJ1-2; 8 bases line up with TRBD1. Trimming at V came to 6 bases and at J to 6 bases, leaving 9 bases not matched to a gene. Germline CDR1 is ENHRY and CDR2 is SYGVKD. This CDR3 is 14 amino acids long. The CDR3 bases are TGTGCCATCAGGCCGGGACAGGAAGGGGATGGCTACACCTTC. As protein: CAIRPGQEGDGYTF.

The chain combines TRBV4-2 with TRBJ2-2; D may be TRBD2 (5 bases). The V gene lost 1 base and the J gene lost 0 bases, with 9 bases spanning the gap. The CDR3 runs 16 residues. Germline-derived CDR1 and CDR2 are LGHNA and YNFKEQ. As DNA, the CDR3 is TGTGCCAGCAGCCAAGCTAGGACTGCGAACACCGGGGAGCTGTTTTTT. It yields the protein CASSQARTANTGELFF.

V gene TRBV5-6 combines with J gene TRBJ2-7; 7 bases fit TRBD2. V dropped 0 bases and J dropped 4; count of bases not matched to a gene: 4. The CDR3 has 14 residues. CDR1 SGHDT and CDR2 YYEEEE come from the germline V gene. CDR3 DNA sequence: TGTGCCAGCAGCTTGGGACCGGGGGGTTACGAGCAGTACTTC. As protein: CASSLGPGGYEQYF.